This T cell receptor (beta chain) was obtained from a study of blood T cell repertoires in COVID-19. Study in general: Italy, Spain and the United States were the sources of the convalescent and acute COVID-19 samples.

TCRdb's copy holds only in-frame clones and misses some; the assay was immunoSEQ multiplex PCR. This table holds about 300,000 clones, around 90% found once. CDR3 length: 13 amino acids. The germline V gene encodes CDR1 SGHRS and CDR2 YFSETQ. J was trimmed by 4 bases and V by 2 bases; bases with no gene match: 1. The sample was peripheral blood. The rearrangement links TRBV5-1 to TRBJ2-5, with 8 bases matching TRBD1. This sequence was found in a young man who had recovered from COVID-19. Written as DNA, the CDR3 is TGCGCCAGCAGCTTTGGGACAGGAGAGACCCAGTACTTC. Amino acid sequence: CASSFGTGETQYF.